The 27 T cell receptor beta chains below were found in one sample sequenced in a study of metastatic and nonmetastatic thyroid tumors. Not a single patient had been given any form of treatment at any point before undergoing thyroid surgery. TCRdb used MiXCR to call clones anew from the PCR reads. The sample holds around 24,000 clones; roughly a quarter are singletons and the top ten take roughly 12%. The sequencing sample was made of tumor tissue. These receptors were obtained from a male donor with papillary thyroid cancer or a benign thyroid nodule (not recorded which). Some clones in this sample may be carry-over from other donors' samples.

The table lists this clone with many counts. The rearrangement uses TRBV4-2 and TRBJ2-1, with 10 bases that match TRBD1. The ends lost 1 base at V and 2 bases at J; junction bases unmatched: 2. The germline CDR1 and CDR2 sequences are LGHNA and YNFKEQ. This CDR3 is built from 16 residues. CDR3 DNA sequence: TGTGCCAGCAGCCAAGCGGGGACAGGGGCCTACAATGAGCAGTTCTTC. Amino acids: CASSQAGTGAYNEQFF.

This clone was observed a few times. The chain couples TRBV19 to TRBJ2-1; 8 bases fit TRBD2. V lost 5 bases, J lost 0 bases, and 3 bases stayed unmatched. Germline V gene lookup returns CDR1 LNHDA and CDR2 SQIVND (reference sequence). The CDR3 extends over 15 amino acids. Here the CDR3 DNA reads TGTGCCAGTAGTCCCAGCGGGAGCTCCTACAATGAGCAGTTCTTC. Protein: CASSPSGSSYNEQFF.

Note on this clone: This sequence may be a read error, since a much larger clone differs from it by one base. The gene calls are TRBV14 and TRBJ2-1; no clear D gene. The CDR3 consists of 14 residues. Germline lookup yields CDR1 SGHDN and CDR2 FVKESK. CDR3: CASSQPRAVNGQFF. The CDR3 coding sequence is TGTGCCAGCAGCCAACCGCGCGCGGTAAATGGGCAGTTCTTC.

This clone has a handful of counts. This may come from a read error, since a much larger clone is one base off. Different DNA sequences within this sample yield the same CDR3. The chain joins TRBV6-1 to TRBJ2-4; D tentatively reads TRBD1 or TRBD2 (5 bases each). V was shortened by 5 bases and J by 3 bases, with 17 bases between the two germline ends. Germline CDR1 reads MNHNS; CDR2 reads SASEGT. This CDR3 is built from 16 residues. CDR3 sequence (DNA): TGTGCCAGCAGTCCCACCAGGGAGTGGGTCAAAAACATTCAGTACTTC. Residues: CASSPTREWVKNIQYF.

In this sample, this clone turned up many times. The chain carries TRBV11-2 and TRBJ2-3; perhaps TRBD2 as D (7 bases). The germline V gene encodes CDR1 SGHAT and CDR2 FQNNGV. The CDR3 has 17 amino acids. The V end lost 4 bases, the J end lost 2 bases, and 19 bases lay between the germline ends. DNA for the CDR3: TGTGCCAGCAGCTCCGGGTTAGGGGGAGGGCCCACAGATACGCAGTATTTT. Amino acids: CASSSGLGGGPTDTQYF.

This clone was seen at least ten times. The chain couples TRBV7-8 to TRBJ1-4; the match to TRBD1 covers 7 bases. J was trimmed by 2 bases and V by 2 bases; bases with no gene match: 11. Per the germline V gene, CDR1 is SGHVS and CDR2 is FQNEAQ. The CDR3 is made up of 18 amino acids. The CDR3 here is CASSLLVWEGQTNEKLFF. In nucleotides, the CDR3 is TGTGCCAGCAGCTTATTAGTATGGGAGGGACAGACTAATGAAAAACTGTTTTTT.

Comments on this clone: The junction departs from the called germline gene at one end, perhaps through a read error. The chain is built from TRBV19 and TRBJ1-5; 7 bases line up with TRBD1. CDR3 length equals 14 residues. CDR1 LNHDA and CDR2 SQIVND come from the germline V gene (reference sequence). The DNA of the CDR3 is TGTGCCAATAGTTTTACAGGGGTTAATCAGCCCCAGCATTTT. Translation: CANSFTGVNQPQHF. The full variable domain, its missing parts supplied by reference TRBV19 and TRBJ1-5, is DGGITQSPKYLFRKEGQNVTLSCEQNLNHDAMYWYRQDPGQGLRLIYYSQIVNDFQKGDIAEGYSVSREKKESFPLTVTSAQKNPTAFYLCANSFTGVNQPQHFGDGTRLSIL.

This clone showed up many times. A much larger clone lies one base from this, so it may be a read error. The chain is built from TRBV5-1 and TRBJ2-2; possible D gene TRBD1, 5 bases. V was cut by 5 bases and J by 4 bases, with 9 bases left in between. Germline CDR1 is SGHRS and CDR2 is YFSETQ. This CDR3 has 13 amino acids. Here the CDR3 DNA reads TGCGCCAGCAGGACAGCGAGCACCGGGGAGCTGTTTTTT. It encodes CASRTASTGELFF.

A remark on this clone: Germline and junction disagree at one end, which may indicate a read error. The gene calls are TRBV7-2 and TRBJ1-5, with D possibly matching TRBD1 (5 bases). The CDR3 sequence is 16 residues long. Germline CDR1 is SGHTA and CDR2 is FQGNSA. The CDR3 loop reads CASILAAQGGDQPQHF. The DNA for the CDR3 is TGTGCCAGCATCTTAGCCGCGCAGGGCGGCGATCAGCCCCAGCATTTT.

This clone is medium-sized in the sample. J is TRBJ2-3 and V is TRBV5-1; D is undetermined. The CDR3 is made up of 16 amino acids. CDR1 is SGHRS, CDR2 YFSETQ, per germline. Trimming took 0 bases from V and 0 from J, leaving 11 bases between them. The CDR3 nucleotides read TGCGCCAGCAGCTTGGGTCGTATTCCTAGCACAGATACGCAGTATTTT. It is translated as CASSLGRIPSTDTQYF.

This clone has at least ten counts. The chain links TRBV6-2 or TRBV6-3 to TRBJ1-5; D remains ambiguous. The V end lost 0 bases, the J end lost 7 bases, and 10 bases lay between the germline ends. The CDR3 is made up of 14 amino acids. The germline V gene encodes CDR1 MNHEY and CDR2 SVGEGT. The CDR3 coding sequence is TGTGCCAGCAGTTACTCGTCTTACCAACAGCCCCAGCATTTT. The encoded protein is CASSYSSYQQPQHF.

This clone was found a few times. A clone one base away is much larger, so this may be a read error. This rearrangement joins TRBV20-1 to TRBJ2-5, with D possibly being TRBD1 (8 bases). Germline CDR1 is DFQATT and CDR2 is SNEGSKA (reference sequence). This CDR3 contains 14 residues. The CDR3 sequence: CSARETGAGETQHF. CDR3 sequence (DNA): TGCAGTGCTAGAGAGACAGGGGCGGGAGAGACCCAGCACTTC.

This rearrangement joins TRBV20-1 to TRBJ2-7, with 12 bases lining up with TRBD2. Germline CDR1 reads DFQATT; CDR2 reads SNEGSKA (reference sequence). Trimming cost V 2 bases and J 3 bases; bases outside gene matches: 5. The CDR3 runs to 15 residues. The CDR3 nucleotides are TGCAGTGCTAGAAGCGGACTAGCGGGGAACTACGAGCAGTACTTC. Its protein is CSARSGLAGNYEQYF.

Of note for this clone: A read error may be the cause here, since a much bigger clone is one base away. This chain connects TRBV7-9 to TRBJ2-1; 8 bases align to TRBD1. The V gene end was trimmed by 8 bases and the J gene end by 12 bases; junction bases not matched to a gene: 9. Looked up from germline, CDR1 is SEHNR and CDR2 is FQNEAQ (reference sequence). CDR3 size: 12 residues. The CDR3 DNA reads TGTGCCAGCTGCTCACAGGGGGGAACGCAGTTCTTC. This sequence encodes CASCSQGGTQFF. Together with reference TRBV7-9 and TRBJ2-1, the CDR3 gives the full variable domain: DTGVSQNPRHKITKRGQNVTFRCDPISEHNRLYWYRQTLGQGPEFLTYFQNEAQLEKSRLLSDRFSAERPKGSFSTLEIQRTEQGDSAMYLCASCSQGGTQFFGPGTRLTVL.

The rearrangement links TRBV11-3 to TRBJ1-2; no firm D call. The CDR3 length is 14 residues. CDR1 and CDR2 from the germline V gene are SGHNT and YENEEA. Between the trimmed V and J ends, which lost 8 bases and 12 bases, there was a span of 25 bases. CDR3: CASRAKTSASIDTF. The CDR3 DNA is TGTGCCAGCCGAGCTAAAACATCGGCCAGCATCGACACCTTC.

This clone was counted only a few times. CDR3: CASSESPTGLYQFF. The CDR3 DNA reads as TGTGCCAGCAGTGAATCCCCGACGGGGCTGTATCAGTTCTTC. This chain uses TRBV2 with TRBJ2-1; D might be TRBD1 or TRBD2, each matching 5 bases. CDR1 and CDR2 from the germline V gene are SNHLY and FYNNEI. CDR3 length: 14 residues. The V end lost 2 bases, the J end lost 13 bases, and 18 bases lay between the germline ends. Together with reference TRBV2 and TRBJ2-1, the CDR3 gives the full variable domain: EPEVTQTPSHQVTQMGQEVILRCVPISNHLYFYWYRQILGQKVEFLVSFYNNEISEKSEIFDDQFSVERPDGSNFTLKIRSTKLEDSAMYFCASSESPTGLYQFFGPGTRLTVL.

At least ten counts were recorded for this clone. This chain uses TRBV24-1 with TRBJ2-5; tentative D call: TRBD2 (6 bases). Trimming stripped 3 bases from V and 3 bases from J, with 13 bases between. This CDR3 spans 15 amino acids. CDR1 KGHDR and CDR2 SFDVKD come from the germline V gene. The DNA of the CDR3 is TGTGCCACCAGTGATCCCCGGGAGTTCAAAGAGACCCAGTACTTC. This sequence encodes CATSDPREFKETQYF.

Of note for this clone: A much larger clone differs by one base, so this may be a read error. The rearrangement links TRBV11-2 to TRBJ1-1, with TRBD1 as a possible D gene (6 bases). Germline V gene data show CDR1 as SGHAT and CDR2 as FQNNGV. CDR3 length: 14 amino acids. Written as DNA, the CDR3 is TGTGCCGGCAGCTTAAAGGGGGTAGGCACTGAAGCTTTCTTT. Translation gives CAGSLKGVGTEAFF.

V is TRBV9 and J is TRBJ2-7; tentatively, D is TRBD1 (5 bases). The V gene lost 0 bases and the J gene lost 3 bases, with 10 bases spanning the gap. Germline assignment: CDR1 SGDLS and CDR2 YYNGEE. This CDR3 is 14 amino acids long. The CDR3 region is CASSVAGFNYEQYF. CDR3 bases: TGTGCCAGCAGCGTAGCAGGGTTCAACTACGAGCAGTACTTC.

In the case of this clone: A much larger clone lies one base from this, so it may be a read error. The V call is TRBV5-4, the J call TRBJ2-7; TRBD2 agrees at 8 bases. This CDR3 comprises 14 residues. Germline V gives CDR1 SGHNT, CDR2 YYREEE (reference sequence). The CDR3 DNA reads as TGTGCCAACAGCTTGGCCGGGACTAGCTACGAGCAGTACTTC. It specifies CANSLAGTSYEQYF.

Many counts were recorded for this clone. The chain joins TRBV18 to TRBJ1-2, with a possible D match to TRBD1 (5 bases). This CDR3 has 16 amino acids. The germline V gene has CDR1 KGHSH and CDR2 LQKENI. With 3 bases removed from V and 4 bases from J, the gap between germline ends came to 18 bases. CDR3 in amino acids: CASSPSQGGSLYGYTF. For the CDR3, the DNA is TGTGCCAGCTCACCTAGTCAGGGAGGGAGCCTCTATGGCTACACCTTC.

At least ten counts were recorded for this clone. CDR3: CATSDYRDSTDTQYF. The CDR3 DNA reads TGTGCCACCAGTGATTATCGGGATAGCACAGATACGCAGTATTTT. The V call is TRBV24-1, the J call TRBJ2-3; maybe TRBD2 (5 bases). The V and J ends lost 2 bases and 0 bases respectively, with 8 bases between them. Germline V gives CDR1 KGHDR, CDR2 SFDVKD. This CDR3 region has 15 residues.

This clone is medium-sized in the sample. The CDR3 DNA sequence: TGTGCCAGCAGTGAACAGGGTACAAGGCAGCCCCAGCATTTT. Protein product: CASSEQGTRQPQHF. The V call is TRBV6-1, the J call TRBJ1-5, with D perhaps matching TRBD1 (5 bases). This CDR3 is 14 amino acids long. Trimming left V 2 bases short and J 7 bases short, with 12 bases between. Germline values: CDR1 MNHNS, CDR2 SASEGT.

This clone is medium-sized. The chain is built from TRBV19 and TRBJ2-1; D gene ambiguous. With 3 bases removed from V and 9 bases from J, the gap between germline ends came to 18 bases. The CDR3 loop spans 15 amino acids. CDR1 and CDR2 (germline): LNHDA, SQIVND (reference sequence). The CDR3 DNA is TGTGCCAGTAGTATTGGGCTCCCCGGCTTTGCTGAGCAGTTCTTC. Protein: CASSIGLPGFAEQFF.

Remarks on this clone: An end of the junction differs from the germline gene, which may be a read error. The rearrangement joins TRBV4-1 to TRBJ1-5; 7 nucleotides align to TRBD1. This CDR3 comprises 15 residues. From germline, CDR1 is MGHRA and CDR2 YSYEKL. CDR3 protein: CASIFRGQSNQPQHF. CDR3 coding DNA: TGCGCCAGCATTTTTCGGGGACAGAGCAATCAGCCCCAGCACTTT.

In this sample, this clone turned up many times. The rearrangement uses TRBV11-3 and TRBJ1-1; weak D call: TRBD1 (6 bases). The CDR3 sequence is 14 residues long. Trimming shortened V by 1 base and J by 4 bases, and 10 bases separated the two germline ends. Germline CDR1 and CDR2: SGHNT and YENEEA. DNA for the CDR3: TGTGCCAGCAGCTTAGGAAGGGGGAGCACTGAAGCTTTCTTT. Translated: CASSLGRGSTEAFF.

This clone is judged medium-sized (0.01 to 0.1%). The CDR3 region is CASSLRMVGGNEQFF. CDR3 coding DNA: TGTGCCAGCAGTCTCCGTATGGTCGGGGGCAATGAGCAGTTCTTC. The chain is built from TRBV12-3 or TRBV12-4 and TRBJ2-1; D possibly corresponds to TRBD2 (6 bases). Between the trimmed V and J ends, which lost 5 bases and 6 bases, there was a span of 17 bases. The CDR3 has 15 amino acids.